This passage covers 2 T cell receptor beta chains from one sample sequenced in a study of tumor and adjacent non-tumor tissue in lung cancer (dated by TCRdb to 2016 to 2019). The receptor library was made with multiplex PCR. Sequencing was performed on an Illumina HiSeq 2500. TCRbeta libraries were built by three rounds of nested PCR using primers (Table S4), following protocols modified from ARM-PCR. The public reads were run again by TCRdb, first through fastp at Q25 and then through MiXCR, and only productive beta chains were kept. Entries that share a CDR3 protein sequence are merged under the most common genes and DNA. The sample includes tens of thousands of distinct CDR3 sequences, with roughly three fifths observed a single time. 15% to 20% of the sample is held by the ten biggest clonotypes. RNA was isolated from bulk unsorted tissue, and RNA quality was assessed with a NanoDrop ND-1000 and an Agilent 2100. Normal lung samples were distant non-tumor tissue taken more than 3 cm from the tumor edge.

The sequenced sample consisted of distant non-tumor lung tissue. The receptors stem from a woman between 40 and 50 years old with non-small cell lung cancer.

The CDR3 DNA reads TGTGCCAGCAGCGTTGAAGCAATGACTAGCGGGAGGGGGGGTGAACAGTTCTTC. It is translated as CASSVEAMTSGRGGEQFF. The chain recombines TRBV11-2 with TRBJ2-1; TRBD2 agrees at 14 bases. Germline CDR1 SGHAT, CDR2 FQNNGV. J lost 13 bases, V lost 5 bases, and 19 bases had no gene match. CDR3 length equals 18 residues.

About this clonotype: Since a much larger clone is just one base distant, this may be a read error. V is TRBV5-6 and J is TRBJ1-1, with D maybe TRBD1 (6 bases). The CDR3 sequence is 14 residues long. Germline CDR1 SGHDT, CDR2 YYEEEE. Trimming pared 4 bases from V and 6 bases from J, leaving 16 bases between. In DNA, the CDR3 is TGTGCCAGCAGCCTCGGGGCAGGGGACCCTGAAGCTTTCTTT. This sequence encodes CASSLGAGDPEAFF. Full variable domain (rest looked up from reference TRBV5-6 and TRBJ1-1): DAGVTQSPTHLIKTRGQQVTLRCSPKSGHDTVSWYQQALGQGPQFIFQYYEEEERQRGNFPDRFSGHQFPNYSSELNVNALLLGDSALYLCASSLGAGDPEAFFGQGTRLTVV.